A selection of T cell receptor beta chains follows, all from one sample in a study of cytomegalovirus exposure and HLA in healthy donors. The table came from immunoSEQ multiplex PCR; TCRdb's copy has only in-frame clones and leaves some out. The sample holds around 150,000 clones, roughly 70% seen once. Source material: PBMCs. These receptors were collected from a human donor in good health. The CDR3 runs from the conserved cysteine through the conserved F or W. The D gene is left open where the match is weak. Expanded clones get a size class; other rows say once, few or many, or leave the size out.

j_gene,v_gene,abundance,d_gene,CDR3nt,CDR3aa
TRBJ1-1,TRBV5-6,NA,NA,TGTGCCAGCAGCTTGTCTCGGACTGAAGCTTTCTTT,CASSLSRTEAFF
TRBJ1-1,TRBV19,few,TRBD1,TGTGCCAGTAATGACAGGGGGCCCACTGAAGCTTTCTTT,CASNDRGPTEAFF
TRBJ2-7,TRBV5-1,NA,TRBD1,TGCGCCAGCAGCTTGGAGACAGGGAGCCAGGAGCAGTACTTC,CASSLETGSQEQYF
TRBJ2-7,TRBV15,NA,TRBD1,TGTGCCACCAGCCAGGACAGGCGCTCCTACGAGCAGTACTTC,CATSQDRRSYEQYF
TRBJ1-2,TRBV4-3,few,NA,TGCGCCAGCAGCCAAGATTCTTTCTATGGCTACACCTTC,CASSQDSFYGYTF
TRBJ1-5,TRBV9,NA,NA,TGTGCCAGCAGCGTAGACCAGGGAAATCAGCCCCAGCATTTT,CASSVDQGNQPQHF
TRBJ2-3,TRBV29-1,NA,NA,TGCAGCGTTGAGACAGCCCGAGGCACAGATACGCAGTATTTT,CSVETARGTDTQYF
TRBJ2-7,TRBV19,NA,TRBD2,TGTGCCAGTAGTCCAAGGACTAGCGGGAGGGCCGACAACGAGCAGTACTTC,CASSPRTSGRADNEQYF
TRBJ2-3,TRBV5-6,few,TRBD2,TGTGCCAGCAGCTTAAGGACTAGCGGGATTGCGGATACGCAGTATTTT,CASSLRTSGIADTQYF
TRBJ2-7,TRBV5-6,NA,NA,TGTGCCAGCAGCTTGGGTGCAGCCTACGAGCAGTACTTC,CASSLGAAYEQYF
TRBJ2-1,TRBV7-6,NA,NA,TGTGCCAGCAGCCCCACACCGGACAAGATGGCTGAGCAGTTCTTC,CASSPTPDKMAEQFF
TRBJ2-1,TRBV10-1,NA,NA,TGCGCCAGCAGTGGGCGGAACGGGAATGAGCAGTTCTTC,CASSGRNGNEQFF
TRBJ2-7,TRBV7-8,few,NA,TGTGCCAGCAGCTTTAGGGGCGGGGTAGGGGAGCAGTACTTC,CASSFRGGVGEQYF
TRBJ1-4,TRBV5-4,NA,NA,TGTGCCAGCAGCTCTTGGACATCAACTAATGAAAAACTGTTTTTT,CASSSWTSTNEKLFF
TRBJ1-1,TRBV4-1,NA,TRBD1,TGCGCCAGCAGCCAAGATCGGACAGGGGTCACTGAAGCTTTCTTT,CASSQDRTGVTEAFF
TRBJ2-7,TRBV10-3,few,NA,TGTGCCATCAGTGGGGAGGAATACGAGCAGTACTTC,CAISGEEYEQYF
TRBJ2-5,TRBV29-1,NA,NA,TGCAGCTTCTCCCTGGGAGGGGGAGAGGGTGAGACCCAGTACTTC,CSFSLGGGEGETQYF
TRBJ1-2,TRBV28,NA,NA,TGTGCCAGCAGTTTATGGAGACAGGAGACCCCTTACGACTATGGCTACACCTTC,CASSLWRQETPYDYGYTF
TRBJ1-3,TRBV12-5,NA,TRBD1,TGTGCTAGTGGCCTCGGGACAGCCCGCTCTGGAAACACCATATATTTT,CASGLGTARSGNTIYF